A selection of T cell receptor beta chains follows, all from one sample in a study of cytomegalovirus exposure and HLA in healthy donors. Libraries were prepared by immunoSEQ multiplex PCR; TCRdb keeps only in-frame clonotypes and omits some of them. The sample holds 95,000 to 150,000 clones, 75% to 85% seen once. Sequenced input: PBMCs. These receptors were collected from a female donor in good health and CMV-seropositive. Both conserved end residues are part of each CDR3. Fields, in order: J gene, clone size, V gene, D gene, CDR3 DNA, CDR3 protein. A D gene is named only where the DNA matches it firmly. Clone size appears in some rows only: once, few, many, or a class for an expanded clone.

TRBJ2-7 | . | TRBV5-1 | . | TGCGCCAGCAGTGACCAATCGGGATACGAGCAGTACTTC | CASSDQSGYEQYF
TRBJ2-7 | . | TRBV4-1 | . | TGCGCCAGCAGCCAAGGTAACAGGGAATACTACGAGCAGTACTTC | CASSQGNREYYEQYF
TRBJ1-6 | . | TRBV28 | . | TGTGCCAGCAGTTTATTGAGGTTGGGGAGGAATTCACCCCTCCACTTT | CASSLLRLGRNSPLHF
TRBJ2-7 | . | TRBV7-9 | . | TGTGCCAGCAGCTTAGGGACTGGGGGCCTCGAGCAGTACTTC | CASSLGTGGLEQYF
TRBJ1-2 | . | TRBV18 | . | TGTGCCAGCTCAGGCCAGAATAACTATGGCTACACCTTC | CASSGQNNYGYTF
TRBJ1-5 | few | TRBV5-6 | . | TGTGCCAGCAGCTTCGAGGGAAATCAGCCCCAGCATTTT | CASSFEGNQPQHF
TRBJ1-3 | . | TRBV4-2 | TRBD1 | TGTGCCAGCAGCCAGGTGACAGGGCGAAGTGCTGGAAACACCATATATTTT | CASSQVTGRSAGNTIYF
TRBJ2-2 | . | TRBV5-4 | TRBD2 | TGTGCCAGCAGCCCCGGGACTAGCCCGAACACCGGGGAGCTGTTTTTT | CASSPGTSPNTGELFF
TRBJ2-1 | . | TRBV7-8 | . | TGTGCCAGCAGCTATCTAGGTCAGGGGTGGACATACAATGAGCAGTTCTTC | CASSYLGQGWTYNEQFF
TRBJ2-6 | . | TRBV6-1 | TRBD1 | TGTGCCGGACAGGGTCAGGAGGCTGGGGCCAACGTCCTGACTTTC | CAGQGQEAGANVLTF
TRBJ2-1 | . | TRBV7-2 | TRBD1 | TGTGCCAGCAGCTTGGGACAGGGGGGCTACAATGAGCAGTTCTTC | CASSLGQGGYNEQFF
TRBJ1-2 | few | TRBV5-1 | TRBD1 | TGCGCCAGCAGCTTGACAGGGGGTAACTATGGCTACACCTTC | CASSLTGGNYGYTF
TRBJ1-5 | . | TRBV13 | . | TGTGCCAGCAGCTTAGGACGAGGGTTGGGTCAGCCCCAGCATTTT | CASSLGRGLGQPQHF
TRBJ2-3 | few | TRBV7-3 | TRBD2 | TGTGCCAGCAGTACTCGGACTAGCGGCACAGATACGCAGTATTTT | CASSTRTSGTDTQYF
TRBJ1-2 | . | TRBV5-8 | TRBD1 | TGTGCCAGCAACGGACAGGATTTCTATGGCTACACCTTC | CASNGQDFYGYTF
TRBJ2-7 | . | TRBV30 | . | TGTGCCTGGAGTGTCCAGGGGTCGGGCGAGCAGTACTTC | CAWSVQGSGEQYF
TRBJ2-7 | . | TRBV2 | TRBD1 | TGTGCCAGCATGGAGACAGGGGCCCTCTACGAGCAGTACTTC | CASMETGALYEQYF
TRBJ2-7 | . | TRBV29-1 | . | TGCAGCGTTGTGAGGGTGGGCAGTAGCTCCTACGAGCAGTACTTC | CSVVRVGSSSYEQYF
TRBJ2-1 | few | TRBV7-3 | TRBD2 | TGTGCCAGCAGCTCAATAGCGGGGAATGAGCAGTTCTTC | CASSSIAGNEQFF
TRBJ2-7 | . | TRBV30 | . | TGTGCCTGGAGTGTACAGGTGGACAACGAGCAGTACTTC | CAWSVQVDNEQYF
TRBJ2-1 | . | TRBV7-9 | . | TGTGCCAGCAGAAAAGACCGTCAGGATGAGCAGTTCTTC | CASRKDRQDEQFF
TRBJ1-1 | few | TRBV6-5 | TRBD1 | TGTGCCAGCAGTTACGGACCGGGACAGGGCGGTGAAGCTTTCTTT | CASSYGPGQGGEAFF
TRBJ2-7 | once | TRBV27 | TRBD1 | TGTGCCAGCAGTATTGGTTGGGACAGGGTATACGAGCAGTACTTC | CASSIGWDRVYEQYF
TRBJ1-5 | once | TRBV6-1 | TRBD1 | TGTGCCAGCGTGAGTCCGGGACAGGGCAATCAGCCCCAGCATTTT | CASVSPGQGNQPQHF
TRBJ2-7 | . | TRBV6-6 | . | TGTGCCAGCAGTTACCTAGACAGCTCCTACGAGCAGTACTTC | CASSYLDSSYEQYF
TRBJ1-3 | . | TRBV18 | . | TGTGCCAGCTCACCTATCTCGGCTGGAAACACCATATATTTT | CASSPISAGNTIYF
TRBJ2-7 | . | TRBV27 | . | TGTGCCAGCAGTGCGGGGATCATGGACTCCTACGAGCAGTACTTC | CASSAGIMDSYEQYF
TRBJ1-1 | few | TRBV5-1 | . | TGCGCCAGCAGCTCTAGGACACGACTGAACACTGAAGCTTTCTTT | CASSSRTRLNTEAFF
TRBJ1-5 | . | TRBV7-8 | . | TGTGCCAGCAGCTTAGTACTGGGGGGTGGAAATCAGCCCCAGCATTTT | CASSLVLGGGNQPQHF
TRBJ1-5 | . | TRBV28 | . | TGTGCCAGCAATACGGGGGGTGGCTATCAGCCCCAGCATTTT | CASNTGGGYQPQHF
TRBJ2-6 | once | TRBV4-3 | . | TGCGCCAGCAGCCAAGAGGCGGCTGGGGCCAACGTCCTGACTTTC | CASSQEAAGANVLTF
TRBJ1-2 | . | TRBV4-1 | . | TGCGCCAGCAGCCCCGTAGGCCGGACAAACTATGGCTACACCTTC | CASSPVGRTNYGYTF
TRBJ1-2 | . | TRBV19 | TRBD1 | TGTGCCAGTAGTGACCCCCGGACAGGGGCTAACTATGGCTACACCTTC | CASSDPRTGANYGYTF
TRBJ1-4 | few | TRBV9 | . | TGTGCCAGCAGCGTAGGGAACGGGGACTCGGCTAATGAAAAACTGTTTTTT | CASSVGNGDSANEKLFF
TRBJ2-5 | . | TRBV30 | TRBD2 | TGTGCCTGGACGGGACTAGCGGGAGAGACCCAGTACTTC | CAWTGLAGETQYF
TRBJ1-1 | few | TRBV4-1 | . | TGCGCCAGCAGTCCCCCAGGGAACACTGAAGCTTTCTTT | CASSPPGNTEAFF
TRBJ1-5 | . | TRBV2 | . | TGTGCCAGCAGTGAGATGAGACAGGTCCTCCAGCCCCAGCATTTT | CASSEMRQVLQPQHF
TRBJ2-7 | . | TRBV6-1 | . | TGTGCCAGCAGTGAAGGCCAGGGCCCTCAACACGAGCAGTACTTC | CASSEGQGPQHEQYF
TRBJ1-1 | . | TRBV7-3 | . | TGTGCCAGCAGCTTAAAGCGCGGCCTTGAAGCTTTCTTT | CASSLKRGLEAFF